This T cell receptor beta chain was sequenced in a study of siplizumab effects on memory and regulatory T cells. Findings and limits, study-wide: Alloreactive sequences from unstimulated CD4+ memory cells fell significantly with siplizumab.

In its sample, this clone was seen once. Its target is unknown. TCRdb's table, derived via immunoSEQ multiplex PCR, lists solely in-frame clones and lacks some. Here the sample spans about 75,000 clones, about 92% being singletons. The V gene's germline CDR1 is KGHSH and CDR2 LQKENI. This CDR3 contains 16 residues. The junction had 7 bases not matched to a gene; V was cut back by 6 bases and J by 0 bases. The sample comprised CD8+ T cells sorted from blood. This TCR was recovered from a human donor in good health. The chain couples TRBV18 to TRBJ2-2; 7 bases agree with TRBD1. CDR3 coding DNA: TGTGCCAGCTCTCAACCGGGACAGACGAACACCGGGGAGCTGTTTTTT. Its translation: CASSQPGQTNTGELFF.